The clone carrying this T cell receptor beta chain has a handful of counts. Its target is unknown. The ends were cut back, 7 bases at V and 1 base at J, with 14 bases in the middle. The CDR3 covers 15 residues. The data belong to a study of T-cell reconstitution after alpha-beta-depleted transplantation in children. Preparing the TCRbeta library involved the use of unique molecular identifiers. From the PCR reads, TCRdb called clonotypes with MiXCR, one entry per CDR3 protein. The data show approximately 47,000 distinct CDR3 sequences, with around half seen just once and more than 30% held by the top ten. Broader study findings: Several hundred graft clones that had expanded were reportedly the source of alpha-beta T cells about two months after transplant.

This chain joins TRBV12-3 or TRBV12-4 and TRBJ1-5; tentative D call: TRBD1 (6 bases). This specimen consisted of peripheral blood, obtained before TCRalphabeta/CD19-depleted stem cell transplant. The receptor comes from a boy in the first two years of life with SCID, due to receive a stem cell transplant. The CDR3 coding sequence is TGTGCCAGCACCCTTGGTGGGGGCAGCAATCAGCCCCAGCATTTT. Translated, it gives CASTLGGGSNQPQHF.